This T cell receptor beta chain is drawn from a study of cytomegalovirus exposure and HLA in healthy donors. From germline, CDR1 is SNHLY and CDR2 FYNNEI. The CDR3 is 13 amino acids. 60 Vbeta and 13 Jbeta primers were used in PCR. The repertoire was sequenced with immunoSEQ multiplex PCR; TCRdb's copy has only in-frame clones and lacks some. The sample has 100,000 to 150,000 clones, 75% to 85% seen once. This chain connects TRBV2 to TRBJ2-5, with TRBD1 as a possible D gene (6 bases). The DNA end is a closer match to TRBJ2-7, so the J assignment may be wrong. This TCR was recovered from a woman aged 50 to 60 in good health and CMV-seropositive. Sequencing was performed on PBMCs. The chain's CDR3 is CASSEQGMNEQYF. In DNA, the CDR3 is TGTGCCAGCAGTGAACAGGGGATGAACGAGCAGTACTTC.